This T cell receptor beta chain was sequenced for a study of blood T cell repertoires in COVID-19. Study-wide background: Nucleic acid was either cDNA or gDNA, and it came from T cells, B-cell-depleted T cells, or PBMCs.

The authors' processing: Amplification with reference gene primers provided the estimates of nucleated cell counts. TCRdb keeps only in-frame clones here, not all; method: immunoSEQ multiplex PCR. V and J calls and clone size are as listed in that table; D and trimming were resolved from the DNA. The sample includes approximately 450,000 clones, 80% to 90% seen only once; the top ten take more than 0.95%. The CDR3 loop spans 17 amino acids. Germline V gene data show CDR1 as SNHLY and CDR2 as FYNNEI. Trimming took off 5 bases at V and 1 base at J, with 18 bases between the two ends. Participants' own reports of clinical history determined their cohort assignment.

This TCR came from a young man who had recovered from COVID-19. Sequenced sample: PBMCs or T cells enriched from blood (not recorded which). The chain combines TRBV2 with TRBJ2-4; D possibly corresponds to TRBD1 (7 bases). The CDR3 here is CASSPQGGGVAKNIQYF. CDR3 DNA sequence: TGTGCCAGCAGTCCCCAGGGGGGCGGAGTGGCCAAAAACATTCAGTACTTC.